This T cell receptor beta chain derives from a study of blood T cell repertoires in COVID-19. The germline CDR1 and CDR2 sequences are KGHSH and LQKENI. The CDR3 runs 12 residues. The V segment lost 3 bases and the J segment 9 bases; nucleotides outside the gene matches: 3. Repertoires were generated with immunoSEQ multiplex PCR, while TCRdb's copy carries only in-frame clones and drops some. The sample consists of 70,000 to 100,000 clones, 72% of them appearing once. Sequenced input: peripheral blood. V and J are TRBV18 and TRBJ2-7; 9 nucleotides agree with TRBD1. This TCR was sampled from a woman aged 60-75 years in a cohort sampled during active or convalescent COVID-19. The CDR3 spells CASSPTGGVQYF. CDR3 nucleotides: TGTGCCAGCTCACCGACAGGGGGTGTGCAGTACTTC.